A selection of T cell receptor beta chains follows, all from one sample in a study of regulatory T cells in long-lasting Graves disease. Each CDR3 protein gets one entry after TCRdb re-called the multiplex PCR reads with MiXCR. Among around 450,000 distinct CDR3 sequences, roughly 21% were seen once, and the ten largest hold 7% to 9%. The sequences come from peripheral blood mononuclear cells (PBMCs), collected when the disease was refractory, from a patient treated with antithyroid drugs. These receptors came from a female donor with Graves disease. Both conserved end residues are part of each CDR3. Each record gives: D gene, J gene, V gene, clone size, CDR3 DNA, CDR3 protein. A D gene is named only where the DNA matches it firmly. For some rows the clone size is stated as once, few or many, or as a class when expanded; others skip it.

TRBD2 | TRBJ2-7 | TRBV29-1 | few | TGCAGCGTCCAGACTAGCCCGAGCTCCTACGAGCAGTACTTC | CSVQTSPSSYEQYF
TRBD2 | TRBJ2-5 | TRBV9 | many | TGTGCCAGCAGCGTAGGGCTAGGAACTAGCGCTGGCCAAGAGACCCAGTACTTC | CASSVGLGTSAGQETQYF
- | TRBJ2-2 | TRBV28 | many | TGTGCCAGCAGCTCAGTTCAGGGCGGGGAGCTGTTTTTT | CASSSVQGGELFF
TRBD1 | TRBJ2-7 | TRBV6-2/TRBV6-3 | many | TGTGCCAGCAGTGAACTCAGGGACAGCCCGTACGAGCAGTACTTC | CASSELRDSPYEQYF
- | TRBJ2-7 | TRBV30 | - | TGTGCCTGGAGTGTTTGGCAGGGAGGAATCGAGCAGTACTTC | CAWSVWQGGIEQYF
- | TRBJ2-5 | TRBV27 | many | TGTGCCAGCACCCCCGGGTCCTGGTACCAAGAGACCCAGTACTTC | CASTPGSWYQETQYF
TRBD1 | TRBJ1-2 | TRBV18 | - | TGTGCCAGCTCACCGACAGGGGATGGCTACACCTTC | CASSPTGDGYTF
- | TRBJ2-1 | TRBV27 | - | TGTGCCAGCAGTTTACACGGGGCATCCTACAATGAGCAGTTCTTC | CASSLHGASYNEQFF
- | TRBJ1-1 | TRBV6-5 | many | TGTGCCAGCAGTTACACTTCGATGGAGGCTGAAGCTTTCTTT | CASSYTSMEAEAFF
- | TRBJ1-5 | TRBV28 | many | TGTGCCAGCACCCTAAGACCCGGTCAGCCCCAGCATTTT | CASTLRPGQPQHF
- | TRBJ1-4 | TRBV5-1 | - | TGCGCCAGCACCCGGGGGCAGGGCGAAAAACTGTTTTTT | CASTRGQGEKLFF
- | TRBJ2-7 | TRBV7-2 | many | TGTGCCAGCAGCTTATATGCAGGGAAGAACACGGGGCAGTACTTC | CASSLYAGKNTGQYF
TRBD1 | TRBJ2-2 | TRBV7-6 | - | TGTGCCAGCAGCTTAGCCCCTCCACCTGACAGGGGGCACGGCACCGGGGAGCTGTTTTTT | CASSLAPPPDRGHGTGELFF
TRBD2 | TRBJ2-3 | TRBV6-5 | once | TGTGCCAGCAGTTACTCGGGCGGGAGAAGGGGAGATACGCAGTATTTT | CASSYSGGRRGDTQYF
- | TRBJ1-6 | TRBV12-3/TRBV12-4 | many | TGTGCCAGCAGTTCGACAGTGAGCTCCTATAATTCACCCCTCCACTTT | CASSSTVSSYNSPLHF
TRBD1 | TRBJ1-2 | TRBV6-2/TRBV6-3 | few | TGTGCCAGCAGACTCAGTCCGGGACAGGTGGGAGGCTACACCTTC | CASRLSPGQVGGYTF
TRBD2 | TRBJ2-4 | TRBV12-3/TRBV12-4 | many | TGTGCCAGCAGTGAGCGGGGGGGCCACATTCAGTACTTC | CASSERGGHIQYF
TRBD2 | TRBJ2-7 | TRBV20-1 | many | TGCAGTGCTAGAGATCTTGGGACTAGCGGGAGGTCCGTCGAGCAGTACTTC | CSARDLGTSGRSVEQYF
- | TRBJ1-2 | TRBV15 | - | TGTGCCACCAGCAGAGATAGTTTTGGTGCAGGAGAATATGGCTACACCTTC | CATSRDSFGAGEYGYTF
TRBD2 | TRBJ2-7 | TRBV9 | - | TGTGCCAGCAGCGCGGGAGCGGGAGGCTCCTACGAGCAGTACTTC | CASSAGAGGSYEQYF
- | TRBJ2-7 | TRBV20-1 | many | TGCAGTGCTAGAGCCCGCGAGTTCGGCACCGGAGGAGGGGAGCAGTACTTC | CSARAREFGTGGGEQYF
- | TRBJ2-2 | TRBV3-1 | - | TGTGCCAGCAGCCAAGATCCCGGAGGGGGCGCTTTGGCCACCGGGGAGCTGTTTTTT | CASSQDPGGGALATGELFF
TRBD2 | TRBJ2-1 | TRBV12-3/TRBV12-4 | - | TGTGCCAGCAGTTCCGGGGGGGGCCGGGATGAGCAGTTCTTC | CASSSGGGRDEQFF